This TCR beta chain was retrieved from a study of T cells expressing NK-cell markers. Study-level information: It was sorted CD3+CD56-NKG2C+, CD3+CD56+NKG2C- and CD3+CD56+NKG2C+ T cells that provided the TCR beta repertoires. Eight donors were sequenced, of whom seven were HCMV-seropositive, while the remaining one was HCMV-seronegative.

The CDR3 sequence is 20 residues long. Germline CDR1 is SEHNR and CDR2 is FQNEAQ (reference sequence). Reprocessing the 5' RACE reads, TCRdb reports a single entry for every CDR3 protein and omits DNA. The table counts about 460,000 distinct CDR3 sequences; 1.4% lies in the top ten. Notes on this clonotype: Its antigen is unidentified.

General study points: These clonotypes additionally ranked first within the CD3+CD56-NKG2C+ fraction of several donors. About 1.0-8% of CD8+ T cells in about six donors belonged to dominant NKG2C+ clonotypes.

The material sequenced was blood T cells: a sorted CD56 or NKG2C T cell subset, CD4+ or CD8+ T cells, or bulk PBMC T cells (not recorded which). The chain couples TRBV7-9 to TRBJ2-1; absent DNA, TCRdb's TRBD2 call cannot be checked. The receptor comes from a woman in her forties or fifties in good health. The CDR3 loop reads CASSLAGTQGLAGVSNEQFF. Based on the CDR3 plus reference TRBV7-9 and TRBJ2-1, the full variable domain is DTGVSQNPRHKITKRGQNVTFRCDPISEHNRLYWYRQTLGQGPEFLTYFQNEAQLEKSRLLSDRFSAERPKGSFSTLEIQRTEQGDSAMYLCASSLAGTQGLAGVSNEQFFGPGTRLTVL.